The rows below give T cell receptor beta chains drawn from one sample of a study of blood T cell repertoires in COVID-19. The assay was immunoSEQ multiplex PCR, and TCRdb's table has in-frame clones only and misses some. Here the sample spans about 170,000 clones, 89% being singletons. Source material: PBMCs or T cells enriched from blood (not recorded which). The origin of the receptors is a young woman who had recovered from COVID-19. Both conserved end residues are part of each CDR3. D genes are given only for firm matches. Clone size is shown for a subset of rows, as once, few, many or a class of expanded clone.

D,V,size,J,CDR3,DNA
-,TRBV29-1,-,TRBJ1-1,CSARIGGAKEAFF,TGCAGCGCCCGGATCGGGGGGGCTAAAGAAGCTTTCTTT
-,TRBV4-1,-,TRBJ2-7,CASSSQTGSSYEQYF,TGCGCCAGCAGTTCGCAGACGGGGAGCTCCTACGAGCAGTACTTC
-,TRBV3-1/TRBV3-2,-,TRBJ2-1,CASSLPLGNEQFF,TGTGCCAGCAGCCTCCCTCTCGGCAATGAGCAGTTCTTC
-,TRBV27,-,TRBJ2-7,CASSLLGRVGEQYF,TGTGCCAGCTCCCTTCTGGGCCGCGTGGGCGAGCAGTACTTC
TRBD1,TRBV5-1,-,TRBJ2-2,CASSSVGQGAGGELFF,TGCGCCAGCAGCTCAGTGGGACAGGGGGCCGGCGGGGAGCTGTTTTTT
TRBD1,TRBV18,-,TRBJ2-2,CASSRQGDTGELFF,TGTGCCAGCTCCCGACAGGGGGACACCGGGGAGCTGTTTTTT
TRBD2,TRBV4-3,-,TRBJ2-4,CASSQVELAGAKNIQYF,TGCGCCAGCAGCCAAGTTGAACTAGCGGGAGCCAAAAACATTCAGTACTTC
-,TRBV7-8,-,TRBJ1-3,CASSPWEPREGNTIYF,TGTGCCAGCAGCCCATGGGAACCAAGGGAGGGAAACACCATATATTTT
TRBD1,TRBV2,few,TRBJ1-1,CASSERQGDVNTEAFF,TGTGCCAGCAGTGAGAGGCAGGGGGACGTTAACACTGAAGCTTTCTTT
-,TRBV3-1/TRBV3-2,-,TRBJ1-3,CASSHRGGSGNTIYF,TGTGCCAGCAGCCACCGCGGGGGGTCTGGAAACACCATATATTTT
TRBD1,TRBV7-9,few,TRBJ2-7,CASSLLDRDEQYF,TGTGCCAGCAGCCTTCTTGACAGGGACGAGCAGTACTTC
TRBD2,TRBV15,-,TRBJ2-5,CATSRGAGAFQETQYF,TGTGCCACCAGCAGAGGCGCGGGAGCCTTCCAAGAGACCCAGTACTTC
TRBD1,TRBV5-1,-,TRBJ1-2,CASSSSGTGSGGYTF,TGCGCCAGCAGCTCCTCCGGGACAGGGAGCGGCGGCTACACCTTC
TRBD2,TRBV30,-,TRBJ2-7,CAWSLGPSGRDEQYF,TGTGCCTGGAGTTTGGGGCCTAGCGGGAGGGACGAGCAGTACTTC
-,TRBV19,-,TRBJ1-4,CASGSNPQQTARYEKLFF,TGTGCCAGTGGATCGAACCCGCAGCAGACAGCTAGATATGAAAAACTGTTTTTT
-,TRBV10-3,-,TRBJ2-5,CAISEGREETQYF,TGTGCCATCAGTGAGGGCAGGGAAGAGACCCAGTACTTC
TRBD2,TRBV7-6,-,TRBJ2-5,CASNKNDSGAQETQYF,TGTGCCAGCAACAAAAACGATAGCGGGGCGCAAGAGACCCAGTACTTC
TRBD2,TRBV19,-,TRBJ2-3,CASSLSRLADSTDTQYF,TGTGCCAGTAGCTTATCCAGGCTAGCGGATAGCACAGATACGCAGTATTTT
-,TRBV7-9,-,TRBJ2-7,CASSSTVTYEQYF,TGTGCCAGCAGCTCTACAGTTACCTACGAGCAGTACTTC
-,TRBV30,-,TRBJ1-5,CAWSVTVRTVSNQPQHF,TGTGCCTGGAGTGTAACGGTTCGGACAGTTAGCAATCAGCCCCAGCATTTT
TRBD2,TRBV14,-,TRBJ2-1,CASSLELAGSPLNEQFF,TGTGCCAGCAGCCTAGAATTAGCGGGAAGTCCACTCAATGAGCAGTTCTTC
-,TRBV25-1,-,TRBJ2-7,CASAWPGQYEQYF,TGTGCCAGCGCCTGGCCAGGGCAGTACGAGCAGTACTTC
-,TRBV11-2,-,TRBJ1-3,CASSLSAGVGSGNTIYF,TGTGCCAGCAGCTTATCAGCCGGGGTCGGCTCTGGAAACACCATATATTTT
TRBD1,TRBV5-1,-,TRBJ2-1,CASRGQVSYNEQFF,TGCGCCAGCAGAGGACAGGTTTCCTACAATGAGCAGTTCTTC
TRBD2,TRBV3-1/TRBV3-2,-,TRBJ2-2,CASRQLAGVGELFF,TGTGCCAGCAGGCAACTAGCGGGAGTCGGGGAGCTGTTTTTT
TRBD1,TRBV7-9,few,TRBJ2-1,CASSFLDRGPDNEQFF,TGTGCCAGCAGCTTCCTGGACAGGGGCCCCGACAATGAGCAGTTCTTC
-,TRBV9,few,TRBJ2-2,CASSNTGELFF,TGTGCCAGTTCTAACACCGGGGAGCTGTTTTTT
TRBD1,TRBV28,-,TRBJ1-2,CASSLPQGRGHGYTF,TGTGCCAGCAGCCTCCCCCAGGGAAGGGGGCACGGCTACACCTTC
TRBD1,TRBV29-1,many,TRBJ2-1,CSVRTPGQGGNEQFF,TGCAGCGTCCGCACCCCGGGACAGGGAGGTAATGAGCAGTTCTTC
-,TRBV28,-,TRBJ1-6,CASSFSTPGSPLHF,TGTGCCAGCAGTTTCTCCACCCCAGGGTCACCCCTCCACTTT
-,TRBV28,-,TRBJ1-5,CASIPYGDSNQPQHF,TGTGCCAGCATCCCCTACGGGGATAGCAATCAGCCCCAGCATTTT
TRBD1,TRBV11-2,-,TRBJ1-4,CASSLGDRRELFF,TGTGCCAGCAGCTTAGGGGACAGGAGGGAACTGTTTTTT
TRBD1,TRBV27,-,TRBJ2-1,CASSFGTGQEQFF,TGTGCCAGCAGTTTCGGGACAGGGCAAGAGCAGTTCTTC
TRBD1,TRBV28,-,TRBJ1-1,CASSLRFPGGDTEAFF,TGTGCCAGCAGTTTACGCTTCCCAGGGGGCGACACTGAAGCTTTCTTT
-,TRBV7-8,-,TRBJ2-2,CASSLARTRTGELFF,TGTGCCAGCAGCTTAGCGCGCACGCGAACCGGGGAGCTGTTTTTT
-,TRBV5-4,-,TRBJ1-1,CASSWAGMRAFF,TGTGCCAGCAGCTGGGCAGGGATGAGGGCTTTCTTT
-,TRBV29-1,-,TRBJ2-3,CSVDTGLLTDTQYF,TGCAGCGTGGATACAGGGCTCCTCACAGATACGCAGTATTTT